This TCR beta chain was documented in a study of neurological immune-mediated disorders. 5'RACE generated cDNA with 10-nucleotide random UMIs. TCRdb redid the calling of the 5' RACE reads with MiXCR, one entry per CDR3 protein. The sample lists about 49,000 distinct CDR3 sequences, about 12% occurring once. V lost 8 bases to trimming and J lost 0 bases, with 17 bases between them. This CDR3 is 15 amino acids long. CDR1 SGHTA and CDR2 FQGNSA come from the germline V gene. The time point was: longitudinal time-point 2. The unsorted libraries originated from 2 million PBMCs kept at -80 C. Many counts were recorded for this clonotype.

The chain is built from TRBV7-2 and TRBJ2-7; D may be TRBD1 (5 bases). This clonotype originated in a male donor with HTLV-1-associated myelopathy (HAM/TSP). Material for sequencing was PBMCs. CDR3 amino acids: CASGPARALSYEQYF. CDR3 nucleotide sequence: TGTGCCAGCGGGCCGGCCAGGGCCCTCTCCTACGAGCAGTACTTC.